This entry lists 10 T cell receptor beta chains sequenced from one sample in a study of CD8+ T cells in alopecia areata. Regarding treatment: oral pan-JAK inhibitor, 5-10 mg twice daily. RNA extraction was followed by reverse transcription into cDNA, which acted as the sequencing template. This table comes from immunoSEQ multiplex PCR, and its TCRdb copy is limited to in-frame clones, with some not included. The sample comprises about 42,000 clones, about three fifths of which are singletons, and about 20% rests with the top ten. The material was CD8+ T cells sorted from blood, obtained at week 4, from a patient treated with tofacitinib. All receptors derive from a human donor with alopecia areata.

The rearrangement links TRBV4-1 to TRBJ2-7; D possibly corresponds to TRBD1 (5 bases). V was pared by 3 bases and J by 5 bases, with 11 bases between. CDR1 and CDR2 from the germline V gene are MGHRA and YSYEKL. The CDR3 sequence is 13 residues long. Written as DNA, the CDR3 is TGCGCCAGCAGCCATAGCAGGGCCGACGAGCAGTACTTC. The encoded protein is CASSHSRADEQYF.

The DNA for the CDR3 is TGTGCCAGCAGCCGAAGTCCCGGGACAGGGACAGGGGCCTACGAGCAGTACTTC. Translation: CASSRSPGTGTGAYEQYF. This rearrangement joins TRBV5-6 to TRBJ2-7; TRBD1 agrees at 10 bases. CDR3 size: 18 residues. Per the germline V gene, CDR1 is SGHDT and CDR2 is YYEEEE. Losses at the gene ends were 4 bases for V and 2 bases for J; bases not matched to a gene: 15.

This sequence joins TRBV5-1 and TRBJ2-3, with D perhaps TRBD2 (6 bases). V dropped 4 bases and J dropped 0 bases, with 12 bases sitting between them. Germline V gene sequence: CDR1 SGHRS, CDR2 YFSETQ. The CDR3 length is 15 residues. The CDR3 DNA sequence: TGCGCCAGCAGCCTGGGGGAGGCCAGCACAGATACGCAGTATTTT. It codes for CASSLGEASTDTQYF.

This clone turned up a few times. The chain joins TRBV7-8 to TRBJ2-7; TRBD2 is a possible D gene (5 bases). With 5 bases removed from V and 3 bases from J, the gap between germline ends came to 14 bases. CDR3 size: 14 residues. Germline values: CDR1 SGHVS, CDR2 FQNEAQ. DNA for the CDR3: TGTGCCAGCAGCCTCAGCCTTAGCGTCTACGAGCAGTACTTC. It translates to CASSLSLSVYEQYF.

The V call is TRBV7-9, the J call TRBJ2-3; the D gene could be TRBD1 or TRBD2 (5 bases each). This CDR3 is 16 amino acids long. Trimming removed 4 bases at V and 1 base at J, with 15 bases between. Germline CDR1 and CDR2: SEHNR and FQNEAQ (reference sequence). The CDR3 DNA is TGTGCCAGCAGCTCCCGAGGGCAGGGAGGCACAGATACGCAGTATTTT. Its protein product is CASSSRGQGGTDTQYF.

CDR3 coding DNA: TGTGCCAGCAGTTACTCCGGGACAGGGACGGACTACGAGCAGTACTTC. This translates into CASSYSGTGTDYEQYF. The gene calls are TRBV6-6 and TRBJ2-7; 9 bases line up with TRBD1. The trim removed 0 bases at V and 3 bases at J, leaving 6 bases unmatched. The V gene's germline CDR1 is MNHNY and CDR2 SVGAGI (reference sequence). The CDR3 length is 16 residues.

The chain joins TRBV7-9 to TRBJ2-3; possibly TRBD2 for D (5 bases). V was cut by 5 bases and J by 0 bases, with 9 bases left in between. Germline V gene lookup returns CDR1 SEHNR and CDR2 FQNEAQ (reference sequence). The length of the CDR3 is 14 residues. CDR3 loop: CASSPPGSTDTQYF. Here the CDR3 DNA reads TGTGCCAGCAGCCCGCCGGGGAGCACAGATACGCAGTATTTT.

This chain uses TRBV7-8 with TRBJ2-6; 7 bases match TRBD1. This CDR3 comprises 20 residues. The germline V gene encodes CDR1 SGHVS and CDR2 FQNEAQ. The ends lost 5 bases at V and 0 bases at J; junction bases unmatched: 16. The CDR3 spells CASSPVPPGQDISGANVLTF. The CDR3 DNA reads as TGTGCCAGCAGCCCCGTACCCCCTGGACAGGATATCTCTGGGGCCAACGTCCTGACTTTC. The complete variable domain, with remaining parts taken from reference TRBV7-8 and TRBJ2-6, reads GAGVSQSPRYKVAKRGQDVALRCDPISGHVSLFWYQQALGQGPEFLTYFQNEAQLDKSGLPSDRFFAERPEGSVSTLKIQRTQQEDSAVYLCASSPVPPGQDISGANVLTFGAGSRLTVL.

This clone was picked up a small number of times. In nucleotides, the CDR3 is TGCGCCAGCAGCAACCTCCCCCGGGACATCTCCTACGAGCAGTACTTC. Amino acids: CASSNLPRDISYEQYF. The chain carries TRBV10-2 and TRBJ2-7; a weak D match, TRBD1 (6 bases). This CDR3 spans 16 amino acids. Germline assignment: CDR1 WSHSY and CDR2 SAAADI. Trimming shortened V by 6 bases and J by 0 bases, and 18 bases separated the two germline ends.

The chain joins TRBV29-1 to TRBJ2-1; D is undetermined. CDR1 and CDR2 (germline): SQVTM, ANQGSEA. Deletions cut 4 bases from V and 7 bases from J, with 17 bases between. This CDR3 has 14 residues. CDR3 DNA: TGCAGCGTTGTAAAATCAGGTTCTGGTAATGAGCAGTTCTTC. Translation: CSVVKSGSGNEQFF.